Shown below are 31 T cell receptor beta chains from a single sample sequenced in a study of blood T cell repertoires in COVID-19. Method: immunoSEQ multiplex PCR; TCRdb's copy keeps in-frame clones and lacks some. Of fewer than 300,000 clones in the sample, less than 90% are singletons; the top ten hold over 9.5%. Sequenced: peripheral blood. The receptors were gathered from a woman aged 30 to 39 with COVID-19, enrolled during active disease.

In its sample, this clone was seen once. This rearrangement joins TRBV4-2 to TRBJ2-5; 11 bases fit TRBD2. Germline V gene data show CDR1 as LGHNA and CDR2 as YNFKEQ. Germline trimming cut 2 bases from V and 3 bases from J; bases unmatched to any gene: 8. CDR3 size: 17 residues. CDR3 in amino acids: CASSQTTSGGYEETQYF. The DNA for the CDR3 is TGTGCCAGCAGCCAAACTACTAGCGGGGGTTATGAAGAGACCCAGTACTTC.

The J gene is TRBJ1-2, the V gene TRBV5-1, with 9 positions matching TRBD1. This CDR3 region has 19 residues. Germline V gene data show CDR1 as SGHRS and CDR2 as YFSETQ. V was clipped by 1 base and J by 1 base; unmatched bases: 14. The CDR3 DNA sequence: TGCGCCAGCAGCTTGAAATCTGGAGGCCGGGACAGGGATAACTATGGCTACACCTTC. Translating gives CASSLKSGGRDRDNYGYTF.

CDR3 region: CASGHGTGKGYTF. DNA of the CDR3: TGTGCTAGTGGACACGGGACAGGGAAGGGCTACACCTTC. This chain connects TRBV12-5 to TRBJ1-2; 9 nucleotides line up with TRBD1. This CDR3 has 13 amino acids. V dropped 6 bases and J dropped 8; count of bases not matched to a gene: 7. Germline V gene data show CDR1 as LGHNT and CDR2 as FRNRAP.

This chain joins TRBV5-1 and TRBJ1-1; D is undetermined. The CDR3 loop spans 14 amino acids. Between the trimmed V and J ends, which lost 4 bases and 1 base, there was a span of 11 bases. In germline, CDR1 is SGHRS, CDR2 YFSETQ. As DNA, the CDR3 is TGCGCCAGCAGCCTTAGACGGGGGAACACTGAAGCTTTCTTT. Its protein product is CASSLRRGNTEAFF.

The chain couples TRBV10-3 to TRBJ1-3; TRBD1 matches at 10 bases. The V segment lost 6 bases and the J segment 6 bases; nucleotides outside the gene matches: 2. Germline V gives CDR1 ENHRY, CDR2 SYGVKD. This CDR3 has 13 amino acids. CDR3 in DNA: TGTGCCATCAGCCGACAGGGGGCAAACACCATATATTTT. Translated, it gives CAISRQGANTIYF.

The chain has TRBV2 and TRBJ2-3; D unresolved. The V gene's germline CDR1 is SNHLY and CDR2 FYNNEI. V was cut by 3 bases and J by 4 bases, with 5 bases left in between. The CDR3 loop spans 12 amino acids. The CDR3 sequence: CASSEVADTQYF. The CDR3 bases are TGTGCCAGCAGTGAGGTAGCAGATACGCAGTATTTT.

The chain couples TRBV6-5 to TRBJ2-7; TRBD1 agrees at 12 bases. Per germline, CDR1 MNHEY and CDR2 SVGAGI. CDR3 length equals 15 residues. The V segment lost 6 bases and the J segment 4 bases; nucleotides outside the gene matches: 7. As DNA, the CDR3 is TGTGCCAGCAGGTCCCGGGACAGGGGGCTTTACGAGCAGTACTTC. Translated: CASRSRDRGLYEQYF.

V and J are TRBV19 and TRBJ2-1; no clear D. V was cut by 5 bases and J by 6 bases, with 17 bases left in between. This CDR3 contains 15 residues. From germline, CDR1 is LNHDA and CDR2 SQIVND (reference sequence). In nucleotides, the CDR3 is TGTGCCAGTAGTTTGGCCGAATTGCCCTTCAATGAGCAGTTCTTC. Protein product: CASSLAELPFNEQFF.

The chain couples TRBV5-1 to TRBJ1-5; no definite D call. With 1 base removed from V and 0 bases from J, the gap between germline ends came to 2 bases. This CDR3 has 13 amino acids. Germline values: CDR1 SGHRS, CDR2 YFSETQ. CDR3 DNA sequence: TGCGCCAGCAGCTTGTATAGCAATCAGCCCCAGCATTTT. This sequence encodes CASSLYSNQPQHF.

V is TRBV19 and J is TRBJ1-5; D remains ambiguous. CDR1 and CDR2 (germline): LNHDA, SQIVND (reference sequence). The CDR3 has 12 residues. V dropped 7 bases and J dropped 7 bases, with 11 bases sitting between them. The CDR3 bases are TGTGCCAGTAATAGTTCATCCCAGCCCCAGCATTTT. This sequence encodes CASNSSSQPQHF.

V and J are TRBV28 and TRBJ1-6, with 7 bases that match TRBD1. Germline values: CDR1 MDHEN, CDR2 SYDVKM. The CDR3 is 13 amino acids. V dropped 10 bases and J dropped 5; count of bases not matched to a gene: 5. CDR3 DNA sequence: TGTGCCAACAGGGGCCCCGATAATTCACCCCTCCACTTT. Its protein is CANRGPDNSPLHF.

The chain couples TRBV11-2 to TRBJ1-2; no clear D. The length of the CDR3 is 14 residues. With 2 bases removed from V and 7 bases from J, the gap between germline ends came to 14 bases. Germline CDR1 reads SGHAT; CDR2 reads FQNNGV. CDR3 nucleotide sequence: TGTGCCAGCAGCTTAAGCGGCGTAGGGTTTGGCTACACCTTC. It specifies CASSLSGVGFGYTF. Combining the CDR3 with reference TRBV11-2 and TRBJ1-2 gives the whole variable domain EAGVAQSPRYKIIEKRQSVAFWCNPISGHATLYWYQQILGQGPKLLIQFQNNGVVDDSQLPKDRFSAERLKGVDSTLKIQPAKLEDSAVYLCASSLSGVGFGYTFGSGTRLTVV.

V gene TRBV7-9 combines with J gene TRBJ2-7, with D perhaps matching TRBD1 (6 bases). V was trimmed by 2 bases and J by 4 bases, leaving 18 bases between them. The CDR3 is made up of 16 amino acids. The V gene's germline CDR1 is SEHNR and CDR2 FQNEAQ (reference sequence). CDR3 residues: CASSLLQTTGLYEQYF. The CDR3 coding sequence is TGTGCCAGCAGCTTACTCCAGACAACAGGGCTTTACGAGCAGTACTTC. Combining the CDR3 with reference TRBV7-9 and TRBJ2-7 gives the whole variable domain DTGVSQNPRHKITKRGQNVTFRCDPISEHNRLYWYRQTLGQGPEFLTYFQNEAQLEKSRLLSDRFSAERPKGSFSTLEIQRTEQGDSAMYLCASSLLQTTGLYEQYFGPGTRLTVT.

The chain couples TRBV7-9 to TRBJ1-2; 9 nucleotides match TRBD1. CDR1 and CDR2 (germline): SEHNR, FQNEAQ (reference sequence). The V segment lost 11 bases and the J segment 8 bases; nucleotides outside the gene matches: 9. The CDR3 is 12 amino acids. This chain's CDR3 is CALLQGAGGYTF. The CDR3 bases are TGTGCCTTACTACAGGGGGCGGGCGGCTACACCTTC.

The rearrangement joins TRBV5-1 to TRBJ2-2; 11 bases line up with TRBD2. This CDR3 has 16 residues. Germline V gene sequence: CDR1 SGHRS, CDR2 YFSETQ. V gave up 4 bases and J gave up 2 bases; unmatched junction bases: 4. The CDR3 protein is CASSPGLAANTGELFF. As DNA, the CDR3 is TGCGCCAGCAGCCCGGGACTAGCGGCTAACACCGGGGAGCTGTTTTTT.

The chain recombines TRBV5-4 with TRBJ2-7, with TRBD2 matching 11 bases. The CDR3 length is 15 residues. J gave up 3 bases and V 1 base, and 3 bases lay outside the gene matches. The germline gives CDR1 SGHNT, CDR2 YYREEE (reference sequence). The CDR3 protein is CASSLTSGGSYEQYF. CDR3 coding DNA: TGTGCCAGCAGCTTGACTAGCGGGGGAAGCTACGAGCAGTACTTC.

In its sample, this clone was seen once. This rearrangement joins TRBV2 to TRBJ1-2; TRBD1 aligns across 9 bases. CDR1 is SNHLY and CDR2 is FYNNEI in the germline V gene. V was pared by 4 bases and J by 4 bases, with 13 bases of the junction left unmatched. This CDR3 spans 17 amino acids. CDR3 nucleotides: TGTGCCAGCAGTGGGGGTAATACCGGGACAGGGTTCTATGGCTACACCTTC. Its translation: CASSGGNTGTGFYGYTF.

The rearrangement uses TRBV5-1 and TRBJ2-7; 10 bases agree with TRBD1. The trim removed 4 bases at V and 5 bases at J, leaving 6 bases unmatched. Germline-derived CDR1 and CDR2 are SGHRS and YFSETQ. This CDR3 has 14 amino acids. The CDR3 nucleotides read TGCGCCAGCAGCCTCGGGACAGGGGCCCACGAGCAGTACTTC. Residues: CASSLGTGAHEQYF.

This sequence joins TRBV4-1 and TRBJ2-7; 10 bases align to TRBD1. The CDR3 totals 15 residues. CDR1 MGHRA and CDR2 YSYEKL come from the germline V gene. Germline trimming cut 5 bases from V and 3 bases from J; bases unmatched to any gene: 7. In DNA, the CDR3 is TGCGCCAGCAGCGCGACGACAGGGGGCTTCTACGAGCAGTACTTC. The encoded protein is CASSATTGGFYEQYF.

Worth noting for this clone: This sample includes further DNA sequences coding for the same CDR3. The V call is TRBV27, the J call TRBJ1-1; D is unresolved. V dropped 3 bases and J dropped 8 bases, with 7 bases sitting between them. Germline values: CDR1 MNHEY, CDR2 SMNVEV (reference sequence). The CDR3 runs to 11 residues. In DNA form, the CDR3 reads TGTGCCAGCAGTTTTGGAGCGGAAGCTTTCTTT. This codes for CASSFGAEAFF.

The J gene is TRBJ1-4, the V gene TRBV5-1; D possibly corresponds to TRBD1 (6 bases). Germline CDR1 is SGHRS and CDR2 is YFSETQ. The CDR3 loop spans 15 amino acids. The V and J ends lost 5 bases and 1 base respectively, with 12 bases between them. CDR3 sequence (DNA): TGCGCCAGCAGTACTGCGGACAGAACTAATGAAAAACTGTTTTTT. Protein product: CASSTADRTNEKLFF.

The chain recombines TRBV27 with TRBJ2-1; D remains ambiguous. Trimming shortened V by 0 bases and J by 6 bases, and 6 bases separated the two germline ends. Germline V gives CDR1 MNHEY, CDR2 SMNVEV (reference sequence). The CDR3 runs 13 residues. In nucleotides, the CDR3 is TGTGCCAGCAGTTTATCGGCCCGCAATGAGCAGTTCTTC. This sequence encodes CASSLSARNEQFF.

This clone was detected once. The chain couples TRBV5-4 to TRBJ2-1; tentative D call: TRBD1 (5 bases). The CDR3 has 16 residues. The germline gives CDR1 SGHNT, CDR2 YYREEE (reference sequence). Between the trimmed V and J ends, which lost 3 bases and 8 bases, there was a span of 21 bases. This CDR3 is CASSSVAGSQADEQFF. In DNA form, the CDR3 reads TGTGCCAGCAGCTCCGTGGCAGGGTCCCAGGCGGATGAGCAGTTCTTC.

The V call is TRBV7-9, the J call TRBJ2-3, with 8 bases that match TRBD1. Germline V lookup: CDR1 SEHNR, CDR2 FQNEAQ (reference sequence). V gave up 5 bases and J gave up 4 bases; unmatched junction bases: 11. The CDR3 runs 16 residues. DNA for the CDR3: TGTGCCAGCAGCCCCCCCTACGGACAGGGCTCAGATACGCAGTATTTT. Protein sequence: CASSPPYGQGSDTQYF. The variable domain in full, completed from reference TRBV7-9 and TRBJ2-3, reads DTGVSQNPRHKITKRGQNVTFRCDPISEHNRLYWYRQTLGQGPEFLTYFQNEAQLEKSRLLSDRFSAERPKGSFSTLEIQRTEQGDSAMYLCASSPPYGQGSDTQYFGPGTRLTVL.

The chain employs TRBV3-1 (or the pseudogene TRBV3-2) and TRBJ1-6; D is uncertain. Trimming stripped 4 bases from V and 7 bases from J, with 8 bases between. Looked up from germline, CDR1 is LGHDT and CDR2 is YNNKEL (reference sequence). The CDR3 sequence is 13 residues long. Here the CDR3 reads CASSPDWNSPLHF. The CDR3 nucleotides are TGTGCCAGCAGCCCGGACTGGAATTCACCCCTCCACTTT.

This clone was counted a single time. CDR3 DNA sequence: TGTGCCAGCTCAAGCGGACTATCCTACAATCAGCCCCAGCATTTT. Translating it yields CASSSGLSYNQPQHF. V gene TRBV18 combines with J gene TRBJ1-5; D is undetermined. Germline-derived CDR1 and CDR2 are KGHSH and LQKENI. The CDR3 has 15 residues. V lost 5 bases and J lost 3, with 14 bases in between.

The chain uses TRBV5-1 and TRBJ2-1; a weak D match, TRBD1 (5 bases). The V and J ends lost 7 bases and 8 bases respectively, with 10 bases between them. The CDR3 has 11 residues. The germline CDR1 and CDR2 sequences are SGHRS and YFSETQ. DNA of the CDR3: TGCGCCAGCGGACAAGGCTATGAGCAGTTCTTC. The encoded protein is CASGQGYEQFF.

J is TRBJ2-1 and V is TRBV7-9; TRBD2 matches 8 bases. Germline-derived CDR1 and CDR2 are SEHNR and FQNEAQ (reference sequence). Trimming at V came to 4 bases and at J to 5 bases, leaving 10 bases not matched to a gene. There are 16 residues in the CDR3. Written as DNA, the CDR3 is TGTGCCAGCAGCTCCAGGACTAGCACACCCAACAATGAGCAGTTCTTC. Translation: CASSSRTSTPNNEQFF. The whole variable domain, remainder taken from reference TRBV7-9 and TRBJ2-1, is DTGVSQNPRHKITKRGQNVTFRCDPISEHNRLYWYRQTLGQGPEFLTYFQNEAQLEKSRLLSDRFSAERPKGSFSTLEIQRTEQGDSAMYLCASSSRTSTPNNEQFFGPGTRLTVL.

The genes are TRBV14 and TRBJ2-7; 8 nucleotides agree with TRBD1. V was pared by 2 bases and J by 6 bases, with 6 bases of the junction left unmatched. The CDR3 consists of 14 residues. Germline values: CDR1 SGHDN, CDR2 FVKESK. Written as DNA, the CDR3 is TGTGCCAGCAGCCAAACCGACAGGGGAATCGAGCAGTACTTC. Amino acids: CASSQTDRGIEQYF. The full variable domain, its missing parts supplied by reference TRBV14 and TRBJ2-7, is EAGVTQFPSHSVIEKGQTVTLRCDPISGHDNLYWYRRVMGKEIKFLLHFVKESKQDESGMPNNRFLAERTGGTYSTLKVQPAELEDSGVYFCASSQTDRGIEQYFGPGTRLTVT.

CDR3 residues: CASSLGGGAGETQYF. CDR3 in DNA: TGTGCCAGCAGCTTAGGCGGGGGGGCCGGAGAGACCCAGTACTTC. V and J are TRBV11-2 and TRBJ2-5; 9 nucleotides align to TRBD2. The CDR3 length is 15 residues. V was clipped by 1 base and J by 4 bases; unmatched bases: 4. Germline V gene lookup returns CDR1 SGHAT and CDR2 FQNNGV. The full variable domain, its missing parts supplied by reference TRBV11-2 and TRBJ2-5, is EAGVAQSPRYKIIEKRQSVAFWCNPISGHATLYWYQQILGQGPKLLIQFQNNGVVDDSQLPKDRFSAERLKGVDSTLKIQPAKLEDSAVYLCASSLGGGAGETQYFGPGTRLLVL.

The V gene is TRBV7-9, the J gene TRBJ2-7, with unresolved D. Looked up from germline, CDR1 is SEHNR and CDR2 is FQNEAQ (reference sequence). The CDR3 spans 12 residues. Trimming took 3 bases from V and 2 from J, leaving 5 bases between them. This CDR3 reads CASSLAPYEQYF. The CDR3 DNA reads as TGTGCCAGCAGCTTGGCCCCCTACGAGCAGTACTTC. Complete variable domain (other parts from reference TRBV7-9 and TRBJ2-7): DTGVSQNPRHKITKRGQNVTFRCDPISEHNRLYWYRQTLGQGPEFLTYFQNEAQLEKSRLLSDRFSAERPKGSFSTLEIQRTEQGDSAMYLCASSLAPYEQYFGPGTRLTVT.